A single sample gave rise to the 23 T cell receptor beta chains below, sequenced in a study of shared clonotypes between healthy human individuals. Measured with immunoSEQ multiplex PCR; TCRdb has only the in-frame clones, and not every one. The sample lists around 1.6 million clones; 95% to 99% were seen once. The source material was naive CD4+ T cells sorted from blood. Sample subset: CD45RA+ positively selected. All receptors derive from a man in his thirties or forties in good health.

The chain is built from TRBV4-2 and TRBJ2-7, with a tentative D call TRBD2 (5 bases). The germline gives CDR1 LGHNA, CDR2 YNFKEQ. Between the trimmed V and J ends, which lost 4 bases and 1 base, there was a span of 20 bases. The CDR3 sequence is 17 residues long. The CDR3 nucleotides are TGTGCCAGCAGCCGAAGCGCGGGTGGATCCCTTTCCTACGAGCAGTACTTC. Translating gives CASSRSAGGSLSYEQYF.

CDR3 residues: CASSPRDSRNNEQFF. CDR3 bases: TGTGCCAGCTCACCACGGGACAGCCGGAACAATGAGCAGTTCTTC. The V and J genes are TRBV18 and TRBJ2-1; 7 bases fit TRBD1. Trimming cost V 1 base and J 5 bases; bases outside gene matches: 5. The CDR3 length is 15 residues. Germline CDR1 reads KGHSH; CDR2 reads LQKENI.

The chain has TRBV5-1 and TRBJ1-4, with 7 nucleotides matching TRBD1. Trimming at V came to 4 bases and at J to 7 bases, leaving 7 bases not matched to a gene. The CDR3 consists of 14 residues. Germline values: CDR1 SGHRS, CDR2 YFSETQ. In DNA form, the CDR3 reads TGCGCCAGCAGCCCTCTCGGGACAGCTGAAAAACTGTTTTTT. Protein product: CASSPLGTAEKLFF. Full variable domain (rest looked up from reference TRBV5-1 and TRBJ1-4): KAGVTQTPRYLIKTRGQQVTLSCSPISGHRSVSWYQQTPGQGLQFLFEYFSETQRNKGNFPGRFSGRQFSNSRSEMNVSTLELGDSALYLCASSPLGTAEKLFFGSGTQLSVL.

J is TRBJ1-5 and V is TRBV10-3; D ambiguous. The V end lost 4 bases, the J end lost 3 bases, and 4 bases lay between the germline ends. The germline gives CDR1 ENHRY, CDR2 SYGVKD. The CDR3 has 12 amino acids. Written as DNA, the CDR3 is TGTGCCATCAGTGTGAACAATCAGCCCCAGCATTTT. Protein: CAISVNNQPQHF.

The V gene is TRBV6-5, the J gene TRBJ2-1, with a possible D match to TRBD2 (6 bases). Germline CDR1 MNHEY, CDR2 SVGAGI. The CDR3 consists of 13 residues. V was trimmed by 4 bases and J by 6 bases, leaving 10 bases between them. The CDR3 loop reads CASSSGVLNEQFF. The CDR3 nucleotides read TGTGCCAGCAGTTCGGGAGTGCTCAATGAGCAGTTCTTC.

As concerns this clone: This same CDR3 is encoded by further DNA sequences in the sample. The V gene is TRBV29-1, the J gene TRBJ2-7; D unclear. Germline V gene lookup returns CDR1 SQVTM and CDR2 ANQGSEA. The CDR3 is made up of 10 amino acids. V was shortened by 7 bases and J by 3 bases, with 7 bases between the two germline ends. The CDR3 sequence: CSALDYEQYF. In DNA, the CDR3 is TGCAGCGCCCTCGACTACGAGCAGTACTTC.

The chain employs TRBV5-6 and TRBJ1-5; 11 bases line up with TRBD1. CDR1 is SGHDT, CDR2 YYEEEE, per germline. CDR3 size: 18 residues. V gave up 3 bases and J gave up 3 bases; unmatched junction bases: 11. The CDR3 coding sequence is TGTGCCAGCAGCTCCTACGGGACAGGGGGAACCTACAATCAGCCCCAGCATTTT. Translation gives CASSSYGTGGTYNQPQHF.

The CDR3 DNA reads as TGTGCCAGCAGTGAAGCGGGCAGGGCAGGACGGCAGTTCTTC. Its protein product is CASSEAGRAGRQFF. This chain connects TRBV2 to TRBJ2-1; D perhaps matches TRBD1 (5 bases). The CDR3 has 14 amino acids. The germline V and J ends were trimmed by 0 bases and 12 bases, with 15 bases remaining between them. The germline V gene has CDR1 SNHLY and CDR2 FYNNEI.

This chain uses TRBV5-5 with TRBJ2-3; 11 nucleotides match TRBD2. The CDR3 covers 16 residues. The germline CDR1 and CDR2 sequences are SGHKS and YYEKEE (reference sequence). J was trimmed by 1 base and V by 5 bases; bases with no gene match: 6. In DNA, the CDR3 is TGTGCCAGCAGACTAGCGGGAGTGGGTCGCACAGATACGCAGTATTTT. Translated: CASRLAGVGRTDTQYF.

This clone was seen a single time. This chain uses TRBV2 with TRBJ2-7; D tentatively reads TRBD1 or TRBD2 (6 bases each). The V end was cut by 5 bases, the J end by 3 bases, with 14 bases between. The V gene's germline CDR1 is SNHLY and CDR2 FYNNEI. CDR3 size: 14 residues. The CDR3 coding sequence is TGTGCCAGCAGTTGGAAAGGGGGGAGCTACGAGCAGTACTTC. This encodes CASSWKGGSYEQYF.

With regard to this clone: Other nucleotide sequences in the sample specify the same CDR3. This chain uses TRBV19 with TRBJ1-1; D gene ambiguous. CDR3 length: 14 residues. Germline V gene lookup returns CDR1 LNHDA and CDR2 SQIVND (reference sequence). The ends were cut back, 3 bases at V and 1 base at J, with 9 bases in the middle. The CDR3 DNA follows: TGTGCCAGTAGTATCGGGCAGTCGAACACTGAAGCTTTCTTT. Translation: CASSIGQSNTEAFF.

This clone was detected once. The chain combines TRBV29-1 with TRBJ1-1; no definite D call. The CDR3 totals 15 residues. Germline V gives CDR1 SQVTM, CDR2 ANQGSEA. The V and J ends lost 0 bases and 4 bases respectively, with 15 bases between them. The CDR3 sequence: CSVEDRPIGGTEAFF. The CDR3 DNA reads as TGCAGCGTTGAAGATCGGCCCATCGGTGGCACTGAAGCTTTCTTT.

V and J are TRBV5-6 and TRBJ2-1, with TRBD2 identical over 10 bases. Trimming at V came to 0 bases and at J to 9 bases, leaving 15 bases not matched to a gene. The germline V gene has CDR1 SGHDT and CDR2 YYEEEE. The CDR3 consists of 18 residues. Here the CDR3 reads CASSLGSSGRGWTGEQFF. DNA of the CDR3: TGTGCCAGCAGCTTGGGGTCTAGCGGGAGAGGATGGACGGGTGAGCAGTTCTTC.

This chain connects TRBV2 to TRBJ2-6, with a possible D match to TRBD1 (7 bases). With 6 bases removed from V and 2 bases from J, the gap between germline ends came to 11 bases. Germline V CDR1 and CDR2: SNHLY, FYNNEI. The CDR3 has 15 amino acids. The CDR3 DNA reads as TGTGCCAGCAGGGAGGGGGCTGCTGGGGCCAACGTCCTGACTTTC. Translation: CASREGAAGANVLTF.

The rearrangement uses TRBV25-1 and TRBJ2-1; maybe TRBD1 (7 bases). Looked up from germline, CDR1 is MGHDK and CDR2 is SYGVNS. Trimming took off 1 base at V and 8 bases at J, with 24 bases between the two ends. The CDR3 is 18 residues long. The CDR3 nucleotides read TGTGCCAGCAGTGAATCTGGCAGGGGGGAGCTTCTGTCCCATGAGCAGTTCTTC. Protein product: CASSESGRGELLSHEQFF.

The CDR3 is CASSFPSGAPHNEQFF. The CDR3 DNA sequence: TGTGCCAGCAGTTTCCCCTCCGGGGCGCCCCACAATGAGCAGTTCTTC. The rearrangement uses TRBV28 and TRBJ2-1; D possibly matches TRBD1 or TRBD2 (5 bases each). CDR1 MDHEN and CDR2 SYDVKM come from the germline V gene. Trimming pared 3 bases from V and 5 bases from J, leaving 17 bases between. The CDR3 covers 16 residues.

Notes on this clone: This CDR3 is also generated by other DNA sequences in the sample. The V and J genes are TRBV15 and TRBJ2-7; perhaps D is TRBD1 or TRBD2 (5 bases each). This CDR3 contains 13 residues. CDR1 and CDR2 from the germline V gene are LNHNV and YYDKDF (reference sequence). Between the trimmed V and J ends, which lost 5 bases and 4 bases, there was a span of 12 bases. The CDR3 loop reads CATSRDLSYEQYF. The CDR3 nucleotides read TGTGCCACCAGCCGGGACCTCAGTTACGAGCAGTACTTC.

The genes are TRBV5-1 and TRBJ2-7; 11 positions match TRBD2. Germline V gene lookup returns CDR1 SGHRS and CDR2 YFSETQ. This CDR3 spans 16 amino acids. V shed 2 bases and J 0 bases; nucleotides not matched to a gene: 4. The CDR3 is CASSLLAGASSYEQYF. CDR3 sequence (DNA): TGCGCCAGCAGCTTACTAGCGGGAGCCTCCTCCTACGAGCAGTACTTC.

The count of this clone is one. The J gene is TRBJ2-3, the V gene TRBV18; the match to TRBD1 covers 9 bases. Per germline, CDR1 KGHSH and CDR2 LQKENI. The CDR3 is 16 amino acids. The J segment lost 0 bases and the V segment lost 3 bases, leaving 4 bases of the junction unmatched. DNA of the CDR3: TGTGCCAGCTCACCGTTCGACAGGGGGAGCACAGATACGCAGTATTTT. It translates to CASSPFDRGSTDTQYF.

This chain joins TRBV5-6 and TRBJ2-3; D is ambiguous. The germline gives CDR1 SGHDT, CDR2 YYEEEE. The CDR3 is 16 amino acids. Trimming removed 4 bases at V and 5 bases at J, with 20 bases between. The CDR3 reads CASSAEGWQWVDTQYF. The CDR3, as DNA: TGTGCCAGCAGCGCCGAAGGCTGGCAGTGGGTAGATACGCAGTATTTT.

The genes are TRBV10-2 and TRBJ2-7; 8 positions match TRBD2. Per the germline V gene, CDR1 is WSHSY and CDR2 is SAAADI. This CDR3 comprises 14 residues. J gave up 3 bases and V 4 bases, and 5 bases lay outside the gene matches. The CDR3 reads CASSVGSGIYEQYF. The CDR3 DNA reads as TGCGCCAGCAGTGTCGGTAGCGGGATCTACGAGCAGTACTTC.

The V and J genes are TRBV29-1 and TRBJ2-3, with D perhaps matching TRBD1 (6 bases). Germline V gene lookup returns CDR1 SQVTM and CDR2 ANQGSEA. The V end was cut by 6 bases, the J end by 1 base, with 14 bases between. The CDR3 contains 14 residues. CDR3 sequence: CSVTQGRGTDTQYF. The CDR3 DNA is TGCAGCGTGACCCAGGGGAGAGGCACAGATACGCAGTATTTT.

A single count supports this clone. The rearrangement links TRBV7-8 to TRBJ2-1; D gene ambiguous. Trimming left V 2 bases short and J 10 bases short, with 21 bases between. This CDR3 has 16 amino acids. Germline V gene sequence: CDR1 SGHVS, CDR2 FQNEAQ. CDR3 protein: CASSLINFLDWGEQFF. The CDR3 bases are TGTGCCAGCAGCTTAATTAACTTTTTAGATTGGGGAGAGCAGTTCTTC.